The sequence of this T cell receptor (beta chain) was determined in a study of cytomegalovirus exposure and HLA in healthy donors. General study findings and limits: Information on immune exposure was restricted to one variable (CMV serostatus). As a later analysis showed, a missense DCLRE1C variant was linked to trimming of TCR beta V- and J-genes. Follow-up analysis seemed to connect common viral pathogens with several of the most significant clusters identified. The study carried out a later analysis of TCR beta sequences. It associated around 17,000 of them with specific HLA alleles at a false discovery rate of 0.05.

Comments on this clone: Its antigen remains unidentified.

PCR primers comprised 60 Vbeta and 13 Jbeta primers. Only in-frame clones appear in the TCRdb table, and some are missing; sequencing was by immunoSEQ multiplex PCR. The repertoire holds roughly 99,000 clones, with roughly 76% as singletons. CDR1 is SNHLY and CDR2 is FYNNEI in the germline V gene. V lost 2 bases to trimming and J lost 2 bases; unmatched junction nucleotides: 7. CDR3 length equals 18 residues. The V call is TRBV2, the J call TRBJ2-2, with TRBD2 matching over 11 bases. The sequence was collected from a man aged 18 to 30 in good health and CMV-seronegative. Source material: PBMCs. The CDR3, as DNA: TGTGCCAGCAGTGAAATCCGTCTAGCGGGGGGTAACACCGGGGAGCTGTTTTTT. It codes for CASSEIRLAGGNTGELFF.